Listed below are T cell receptor beta chains from one sample, sequenced in a study of blood T cell repertoires in COVID-19. This table comes from immunoSEQ multiplex PCR, and its TCRdb copy is limited to in-frame clones, with some not included. The table has around 55,000 clones, 88% seen once. The sequencing input was peripheral blood. These TCRs come from a man in his fifties or sixties with active COVID-19. The CDR3 runs from the conserved cysteine through the conserved F or W. D genes are given only for firm matches. For some rows the clone size is stated as once, few or many, or as a class when expanded; others skip it.

D	J	V	size	DNA	CDR3
NA	TRBJ2-3	TRBV7-6	NA	TGTGCCAGCAGCTCTCGGACTGGGCGGGATACGCAGTATTTT	CASSSRTGRDTQYF
TRBD1	TRBJ2-1	TRBV27	NA	TGTGCCAGCAGTTATAACAGGGGGCGCGGGAATGAGCAGTTCTTC	CASSYNRGRGNEQFF
TRBD1	TRBJ1-2	TRBV6-1	few	TGTGCCAGCAGTGATGGGACAGGGAAAGGCTACACCTTC	CASSDGTGKGYTF
TRBD2	TRBJ2-7	TRBV11-2	NA	TGTGCCAGCAGCTTAGGTTCGCGGGAGGTCTCCTACGAGCAGTACTTC	CASSLGSREVSYEQYF
TRBD1	TRBJ2-7	TRBV4-1	few	TGCGCCAGCAGCCGAGCGGACAGGGGGTACGAGCAGTACTTC	CASSRADRGYEQYF
NA	TRBJ2-2	TRBV7-9	NA	TGTGCCAGCAGTTCCAGACAGGCCGGGGAGCTGTTTTTT	CASSSRQAGELFF
TRBD2	TRBJ2-2	TRBV4-2	NA	TGTGCCAGCAGCCAGACTAGCGGGAGGATAAAGGATACCGGGGAGCTGTTTTTT	CASSQTSGRIKDTGELFF
NA	TRBJ2-5	TRBV7-8	NA	TGTGCCAGCAGCCCCAGGGTTTCGGAGACCCAGTACTTC	CASSPRVSETQYF
NA	TRBJ2-1	TRBV13	NA	TGTGCCAGCAGCGAACGACTCCCTACTAGCAGCTCCTACAATGAGCAGTTCTTC	CASSERLPTSSSYNEQFF
TRBD1	TRBJ1-1	TRBV18	NA	TGTGCCAGCTCACAAACGACAGGGGCGAGCACTGAAGCTTTCTTT	CASSQTTGASTEAFF
NA	TRBJ1-4	TRBV20-1	NA	TGCAGTGCTCCAGGTGAAAAACTGTTTTTT	CSAPGEKLFF
NA	TRBJ2-3	TRBV7-6	NA	TGTGCCAGCAGCCAACAGGGAGGGTTGGGTGATACGCAGTATTTT	CASSQQGGLGDTQYF
TRBD2	TRBJ2-3	TRBV7-4	few	TGTGCCAGCAGCTCCTATAGCGGGACCCATAAACGCACAGATACGCAGTATTTT	CASSSYSGTHKRTDTQYF
TRBD1	TRBJ1-5	TRBV30	few	TGTGCCTGGGGGACAGGGAACAATCAGCCCCAGCATTTT	CAWGTGNNQPQHF
TRBD1	TRBJ2-7	TRBV27	NA	TGTGCCAGCAGTGTCCGGACAGGGGTGAGCTACGAGCAGTACTTC	CASSVRTGVSYEQYF
TRBD1	TRBJ2-7	TRBV9	few	TGTGCCAGCAGCGGAGAGACAGGGTCCTTCTACGAGCAGTACTTC	CASSGETGSFYEQYF
NA	TRBJ2-2	TRBV27	NA	TGTGCCAGCGCCCTAGGGGGGGGAGCAGGGGAGCTGTTTTTT	CASALGGGAGELFF
TRBD1	TRBJ1-4	TRBV19	NA	TGTGCCAGTAGTGCTACAGGGGCTGAAAAACTGTTTTTT	CASSATGAEKLFF
NA	TRBJ1-2	TRBV6-5	NA	TGTGCCAGCACTGGGGCCTATGGCTACACCTTC	CASTGAYGYTF
TRBD1	TRBJ1-6	TRBV10-1	NA	TGCGCCAGCAGTCGGGACAGGGGATCACCCCTCCACTTT	CASSRDRGSPLHF
NA	TRBJ2-2	TRBV24-1	NA	TGTGCCACCAGGGACACGACCACCGGGGAGCTGTTTTTT	CATRDTTTGELFF
NA	TRBJ2-1	TRBV5-6	NA	TGTGCCAGCAGCTCATTACAGGGGGGGTCGTACAATGAGCAGTTCTTC	CASSSLQGGSYNEQFF
TRBD2	TRBJ2-5	TRBV10-2	NA	TGCGCCAGCAAAGCCACTAGCGGGGCTTGGTACCAAGAGACCCAGTACTTC	CASKATSGAWYQETQYF
TRBD2	TRBJ2-1	TRBV6-1	NA	TGTGCCAGCAGTGTGGCCTTAGCGGGAGGCCGTAATGAGCAGTTCTTC	CASSVALAGGRNEQFF
TRBD2	TRBJ2-1	TRBV10-3	NA	TGTGCCATCAGTGCGGGACTAGCGGGAGGGAACAATGAGCAGTTCTTC	CAISAGLAGGNNEQFF
NA	TRBJ2-1	TRBV19	NA	TGTGCCAGTAGTCCTACAGGTCTGAAGAACAATGAGCAGTTCTTC	CASSPTGLKNNEQFF
NA	TRBJ2-1	TRBV6-5	NA	TGTGCCAGCGGCTTTGACTCGGCGGCCTACAATGAGCAGTTCTTC	CASGFDSAAYNEQFF
TRBD2	TRBJ2-3	TRBV9	NA	TGTGCCAGCAGCGTAGTGGTAGCGGGAGATACGCAGTATTTT	CASSVVVAGDTQYF
TRBD1	TRBJ2-1	TRBV27	NA	TGTGCCAGCCGGACAGGGTCCAATGAGCAGTTCTTC	CASRTGSNEQFF
TRBD2	TRBJ2-1	TRBV5-1	NA	TGCGCCAGCAGCTTGGGGAGCACTAGCGGGAGGTATGAGCAGTTCTTC	CASSLGSTSGRYEQFF
NA	TRBJ2-5	TRBV7-9	NA	TGTGCCAGCGGACTGAGCGGTCCACTCCAAGAGACCCAGTACTTC	CASGLSGPLQETQYF
NA	TRBJ2-5	TRBV28	NA	TGTGCCAGCCACACAGGGATCGAGACCCAGTACTTC	CASHTGIETQYF
NA	TRBJ2-3	TRBV12-3/TRBV12-4	once	TGTGCCAGCAGTCGTACAGATACGCAGTATTTT	CASSRTDTQYF
NA	TRBJ2-5	TRBV6-1	NA	TGTGCCAGCAGTGAAGGGAGGGGGCGGGAGACCCAGTACTTC	CASSEGRGRETQYF
NA	TRBJ2-4	TRBV7-8	NA	TGTGCCAGCAGTCAGTTAGCATCCGTAAACATTCAGTACTTC	CASSQLASVNIQYF
NA	TRBJ1-1	TRBV5-4	NA	TGTGCCAGCAGCTTGGGAGGGGGAACTGAAGCTTTCTTT	CASSLGGGTEAFF
NA	TRBJ2-3	TRBV14	NA	TGTGCCAGCAGCCAAGATGAGCCTCTGACATCTGAAGATACGCAGTATTTT	CASSQDEPLTSEDTQYF
TRBD1	TRBJ1-2	TRBV6-5	NA	TGTGCCAGCAGACGACAGGGGTTTGGCTACACCTTC	CASRRQGFGYTF
TRBD2	TRBJ2-1	TRBV6-6	NA	TGTGCCAGCAGTGAGACTAGCGGGGTTAAGCAGTTCTTC	CASSETSGVKQFF
NA	TRBJ2-5	TRBV10-1	NA	TGCGCCAGCAGTGAGTCCGGTTCAGAGACCCAGTACTTC	CASSESGSETQYF